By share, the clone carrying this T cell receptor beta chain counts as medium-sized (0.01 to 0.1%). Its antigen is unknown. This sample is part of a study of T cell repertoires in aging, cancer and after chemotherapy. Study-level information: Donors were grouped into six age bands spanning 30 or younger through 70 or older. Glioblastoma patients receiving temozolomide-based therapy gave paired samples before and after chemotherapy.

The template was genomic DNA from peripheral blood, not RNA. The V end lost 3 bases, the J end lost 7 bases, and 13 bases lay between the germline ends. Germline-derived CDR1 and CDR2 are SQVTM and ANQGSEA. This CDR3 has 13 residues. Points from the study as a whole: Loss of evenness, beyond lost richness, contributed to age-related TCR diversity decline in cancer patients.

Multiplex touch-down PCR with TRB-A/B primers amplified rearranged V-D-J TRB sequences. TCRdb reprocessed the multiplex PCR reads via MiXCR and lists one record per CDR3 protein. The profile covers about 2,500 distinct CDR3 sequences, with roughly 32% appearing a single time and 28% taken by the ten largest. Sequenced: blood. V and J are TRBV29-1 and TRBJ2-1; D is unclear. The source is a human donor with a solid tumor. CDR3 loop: CSVEILLGNEQFF. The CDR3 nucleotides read TGCAGCGTTGAGATCCTCTTGGGGAATGAGCAGTTCTTC.